This section outlines one T cell receptor (beta chain) sequence together with its context. Its antigen remains undetermined. No base quality information exists; no much larger clone differs at one position. Measured from the cysteine to the phenylalanine, the CDR3 is 14 residues long. Only the CDR3 DNA stays, 42 bases, in frame from base 1. Via the germline V gene, CDR1 is MRHNA and CDR2 SNTAGT. V is clipped by 4 bases and J by 5 bases, and the sequence between their germline boundaries is 14 bases long. This sample is part of a study of blood T cell repertoires in COVID-19 (dated by TCRdb to 2018 to 2021). At the level of the whole study: Samples from collaborators originated in the United States, Italy and Spain and spanned both the acute and convalescent phases of COVID-19. The prospective study material was composed of cDNA or gDNA derived from T cells, B-cell-depleted T cells, or PBMCs. Subjects who had been exposed to COVID-19, were actively infected with it, or had recovered from it provided the deeply sampled blood TCRbeta repertoires that made up the dataset. The repertoires were released in a freely available public database meant as a resource for research on the immune response to SARS-CoV-2. The samples were drawn from two sources: the first 160 participants of the ongoing ImmuneRACE study, and 950 to 1,500 subjects contributed by 6 global collaborators. The sample metadata nearly always contained a de-identified subject ID, COVID-19 status, age in years and sex. Where available, HLA class I and class II types were obtained from metadata supplied by the sample provider rather than from assay-based typing. Paper-wide results and their limitations: The amount of clinical and demographic metadata varied by source and participant and was provided uncurated.

Collaborating institutions collected whole blood in K2EDTA tubes following their own protocols. For TCRbeta analysis, collaborator samples were shipped as frozen whole blood, as isolated PBMCs, or as DNA extracted from either sample type. TCRbeta CDR3 regions were amplified from genomic DNA using the immunoSEQ Assay, a bias-controlled multiplex PCR. The paper's data handling went like this. Within the assay, amplification of reference gene primers was used to estimate how many nucleated cells each sample contained. Sequence reads were collapsed and filtered to measure the absolute abundance of every unique TCRbeta CDR3 rearrangement. For each sample, productive Simpson clonality was calculated as the square root of Simpson's diversity index across productive rearrangements. TCRdb's version of the immuneACCESS table is confined to in-frame rearrangements and falls short of the full clone set. An unresolved V gene accounts for under half of the shortfall where checked; the remainder is of unknown origin. V and J calls plus clone size are reproduced from that table; the DNA served to infer D and trimming. The sample data list under 300,000 clones, and 86% of these were observed just once. The biggest ten clones account for 12% of the sample.

The origin of this receptor is a man at least 80 years old with acute or convalescent COVID-19. Sequencing input: peripheral blood. The chain links TRBV6-4 with TRBJ1-2; there is no confident call for the D gene. The CDR3 in this case is CASSVTVEDYGYTF. At the DNA level, the sequence is TGTGCCAGCAGTGTCACGGTGGAGGATTATGGCTACACCTTC.